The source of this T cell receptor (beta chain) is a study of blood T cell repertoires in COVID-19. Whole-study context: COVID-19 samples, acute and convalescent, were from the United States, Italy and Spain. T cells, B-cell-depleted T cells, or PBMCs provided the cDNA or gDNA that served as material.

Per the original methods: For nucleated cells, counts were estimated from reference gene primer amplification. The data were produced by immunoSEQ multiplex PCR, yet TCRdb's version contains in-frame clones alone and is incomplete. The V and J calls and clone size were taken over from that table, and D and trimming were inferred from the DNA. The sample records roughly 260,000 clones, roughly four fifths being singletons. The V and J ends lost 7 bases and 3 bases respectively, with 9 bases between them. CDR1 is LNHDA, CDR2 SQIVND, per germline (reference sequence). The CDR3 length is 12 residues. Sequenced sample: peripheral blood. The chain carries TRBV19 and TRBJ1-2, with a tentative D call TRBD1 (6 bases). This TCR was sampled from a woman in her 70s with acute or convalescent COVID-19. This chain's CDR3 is CASNRAHYGYTF. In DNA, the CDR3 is TGTGCCAGTAACAGGGCGCACTATGGCTACACCTTC. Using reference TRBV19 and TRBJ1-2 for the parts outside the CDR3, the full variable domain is DGGITQSPKYLFRKEGQNVTLSCEQNLNHDAMYWYRQDPGQGLRLIYYSQIVNDFQKGDIAEGYSVSREKKESFPLTVTSAQKNPTAFYLCASNRAHYGYTFGSGTRLTVV.